These T cell receptor beta chains were read from a single sample in a study of CD8+ T cells in alopecia areata. Sequencing was performed with immunoSEQ multiplex PCR; in TCRdb, only in-frame clones are kept and a portion is missing. The sample contains over 100,000 clones, 53% of which appear only once. The sequences come from CD4+ T cells sorted from blood, collected at week 4, from a patient treated with tofacitinib. These receptors were collected from a human donor with alopecia areata. Each CDR3 is given with its conserved first and last residue. Each record gives: V gene, CDR3 length, J gene, CDR3 protein.

TRBV29-1	16	TRBJ1-4	CSARGGRGGANEKLFF
TRBV13	13	TRBJ2-7	CASSQAGSHEQYF
TRBV29-1	13	TRBJ1-1	CSVEGRMNTEAFF
TRBV7-9	12	TRBJ2-1	CASSSTSNEQFF
TRBV27	14	TRBJ1-5	CASSRGQGGQPQHF
TRBV5-1	14	TRBJ2-7	CASHLSGPDDEQYF
TRBV19	14	TRBJ1-1	CATDNGQAITEAFF
TRBV30	15	TRBJ2-1	CAWSEKGLSYNEQFF
TRBV2	14	TRBJ2-3	CASRTGEGTDTQYF
TRBV19	14	TRBJ1-1	CASRQGLMNTEAFF
TRBV5-1	16	TRBJ1-1	CASTAQGTPRNTEAFF
TRBV6-5	14	TRBJ2-1	CASSSPGGINEQFF
TRBV5-4	18	TRBJ2-1	CASSLVGLAGVRPQEQFF
TRBV30	13	TRBJ1-3	CAWTEYSGNTIYF
TRBV29-1	13	TRBJ1-1	CSVESQMNTEAFF
TRBV4-1	15	TRBJ2-4	CASSQRALAKNIQYF
TRBV18	15	TRBJ2-7	CASSPTGTGQSEQYF
TRBV18	14	TRBJ2-5	CASSPGRPQETQYF
TRBV10-3	12	TRBJ2-7	CATQGISYEQYF
TRBV18	12	TRBJ1-1	CASSPIQGEAFF
TRBV5-1	15	TRBJ1-2	CASSLASGGSYGYTF
TRBV5-1	16	TRBJ2-1	CASNGVGFDSYNEQFF
TRBV5-6	13	TRBJ1-2	CASSEIQGWGYTF
TRBV7-9	15	TRBJ2-1	CASSLGQDSYNEQFF
TRBV7-6	14	TRBJ1-2	CASSLATGGVRYTF
TRBV30	16	TRBJ1-3	CAWRTPGQLSGNTIYF
TRBV7-9	14	TRBJ2-1	CASSLAVAGNEQFF
TRBV2	17	TRBJ2-2	CASRRLAGGINTGELFF
TRBV6-1	13	TRBJ1-5	CASTGVRNQPQHF
TRBV29-1	12	TRBJ2-1	CSVDISYNEQFF
TRBV27	13	TRBJ1-2	CATAPQPRGGYTF
TRBV29-1	13	TRBJ1-1	CSSHEGGYTEAFF
TRBV10-3	13	TRBJ2-7	CAISVGQGYEQYF